Below, 8 T cell receptor beta chains from the same sample are listed, as sequenced in a study of cytomegalovirus exposure and HLA in healthy donors. Vbeta (60) and Jbeta (13) primers were used in the PCR. Method: immunoSEQ multiplex PCR; TCRdb's copy keeps in-frame clones and lacks some. Altogether 130,000 to 150,000 clones are present, around 79% being singletons, with the ten largest covering approximately 6.9%. The sample taken for sequencing was PBMCs. These receptors originate from a woman in her 40s in good health and CMV-seropositive.

This clone was recorded a few times. The chain joins TRBV2 to TRBJ1-2, with 8 bases identical to TRBD1. This CDR3 is 14 amino acids long. The germline V gene has CDR1 SNHLY and CDR2 FYNNEI. V shed 6 bases and J 6 bases; nucleotides not matched to a gene: 9. Here the CDR3 reads CASSAPDREHGYTF. The CDR3, as DNA: TGTGCCAGCAGCGCCCCGGACAGGGAGCATGGCTACACCTTC.

The J gene is TRBJ2-3, the V gene TRBV28, with 9 positions matching TRBD2. Germline V lookup: CDR1 MDHEN, CDR2 SYDVKM. The CDR3 sequence is 13 residues long. With V trimmed by 7 bases and J by 1 base, 0 bases remained unmatched. In nucleotides, the CDR3 is TGTGCCAGCAAGCGGGGGGGCACAGATACGCAGTATTTT. As protein: CASKRGGTDTQYF.

This chain uses TRBV28 with TRBJ1-1, with D maybe TRBD1 (5 bases). Between the trimmed V and J ends, which lost 8 bases and 5 bases, there was a span of 9 bases. In germline, CDR1 is MDHEN, CDR2 SYDVKM. The CDR3 is 11 amino acids. The chain's CDR3 is CASGGATEAFF. DNA of the CDR3: TGTGCCAGCGGAGGGGCGACTGAAGCTTTCTTT.

Here the CDR3 DNA reads TGCGCCAGCAGTGACGGGAGTGAAAAACTGTTTTTT. Its translation is CASSDGSEKLFF. The chain recombines TRBV10-1 with TRBJ1-4; D gene ambiguous. The CDR3 covers 12 residues. Germline CDR1 and CDR2: WNHNN and SYGVQD (reference sequence). The V gene lost 3 bases and the J gene lost 7 bases, with 6 bases spanning the gap.

This clone turned up a few times. The rearrangement uses TRBV7-9 and TRBJ1-3; the match to TRBD1 covers 7 bases. The CDR3 sequence is 16 residues long. Looked up from germline, CDR1 is SEHNR and CDR2 is FQNEAQ (reference sequence). Trimming at V came to 4 bases and at J to 0 bases, leaving 6 bases not matched to a gene. The CDR3 region has the DNA TGTGCCAGCAGCTCCTCGGGACAGTTCTCTGGAAACACCATATATTTT. This encodes CASSSSGQFSGNTIYF.

The J gene is TRBJ2-3, the V gene TRBV11-2, with 9 bases identical to TRBD2. This CDR3 region has 16 residues. V lost 3 bases and J lost 4; bases outside the gene matches: 8. Germline V gene sequence: CDR1 SGHAT, CDR2 FQNNGV. The DNA for the CDR3 is TGTGCCAGCAGCTTTTTCGCGGGGGGGATTCCAGATACGCAGTATTTT. It encodes CASSFFAGGIPDTQYF.

This sequence joins TRBV13 and TRBJ1-1, with 9 bases lining up with TRBD1. Germline V gives CDR1 PRHDT, CDR2 FYEKMQ (reference sequence). The V segment lost 5 bases and the J segment 0 bases; nucleotides outside the gene matches: 4. The CDR3 contains 15 residues. The CDR3 DNA reads as TGTGCCAGCAGCCCGGGGACAGGGATGAACACTGAAGCTTTCTTT. Protein product: CASSPGTGMNTEAFF.

V gene TRBV18 combines with J gene TRBJ1-5, with 10 bases lining up with TRBD1. The CDR3 runs to 13 residues. Germline CDR1 and CDR2: KGHSH and LQKENI. After removal of 8 bases from V and 7 bases from J, the junction contained 5 bases not matched to a gene. CDR3 loop: CASTTGGLQPQHF. The CDR3 DNA sequence: TGTGCCAGCACGACAGGGGGCTTGCAGCCCCAGCATTTT.